These 16 T cell receptor beta chains were all obtained from the same sample, sequenced in a study of blood T cell repertoires in COVID-19. Method: immunoSEQ multiplex PCR; TCRdb's copy keeps in-frame clones and lacks some. Here the sample spans about 120,000 clones, roughly 81% being singletons. Sequencing used peripheral blood. These receptors originate from a human donor in a cohort sampled during active COVID-19.

The V call is TRBV30, the J call TRBJ1-3, with D maybe TRBD1 (6 bases). V dropped 3 bases and J dropped 3 bases, with 18 bases sitting between them. This CDR3 contains 16 residues. Germline values: CDR1 GTSNPN, CDR2 SVGIG (reference sequence). The CDR3 is CAWRSRGQTFGNTIYF. DNA for the CDR3: TGTGCCTGGAGGTCCCGGGGACAAACCTTTGGAAACACCATATATTTT. Filled out from reference TRBV30 and TRBJ1-3, the complete variable domain reads SQTIHQWPATLVQPVGSPLSLECTVEGTSNPNLYWYRQAAGRGLQLLFYSVGIGQISSEVPQNLSASRPQDRQFILSSKKLLLSDSGFYLCAWRSRGQTFGNTIYFGEGSWLTVV.

The V call is TRBV6-6, the J call TRBJ2-7; D gene ambiguous. The CDR3 runs 14 residues. V was cut by 3 bases and J by 3 bases, with 12 bases left in between. Germline CDR1 reads MNHNY; CDR2 reads SVGAGI (reference sequence). CDR3 loop: CASSYGQTLYEQYF. The CDR3 DNA reads as TGTGCCAGCAGTTATGGGCAGACCCTCTACGAGCAGTACTTC.

This clone was detected only a few times. The rearrangement links TRBV18 to TRBJ1-1; tentatively, D is TRBD1 (6 bases). The CDR3 is 13 amino acids. Germline CDR1 KGHSH, CDR2 LQKENI. V was pared by 4 bases and J by 1 base, with 7 bases between. CDR3 residues: CASSQQGNTEAFF. The CDR3 DNA follows: TGTGCCAGCTCACAACAGGGGAACACTGAAGCTTTCTTT.

The chain carries TRBV7-2 and TRBJ2-7, with 7 positions matching TRBD1. The J segment lost 5 bases and the V segment lost 5 bases, leaving 12 bases of the junction unmatched. Germline loops: CDR1 SGHTA, CDR2 FQGNSA. This CDR3 has 15 amino acids. Here the CDR3 DNA reads TGTGCCAGCAGCCCCGTGGAAGGGGGCGGCCACGAGCAGTACTTC. Translation: CASSPVEGGGHEQYF.

The chain couples TRBV3-1 (or the pseudogene TRBV3-2) to TRBJ2-2, with 8 bases aligning to TRBD2. CDR1 and CDR2 from the germline V gene are LGHDT and YNNKEL (reference sequence). There are 15 residues in the CDR3. The V and J ends lost 8 bases and 6 bases, in that order; junction bases with no gene match: 11. This CDR3 reads CASQLARGVPGELFF. CDR3 bases: TGTGCCAGCCAGTTGGCGCGGGGGGTCCCCGGGGAGCTGTTTTTT.

Comments on this clone: A much larger clone is a single base away; this may be a read error. Additional DNA sequences in this sample encode the identical CDR3. V is TRBV4-1 and J is TRBJ1-2, with D possibly matching TRBD1 (5 bases). CDR1 and CDR2 (germline): MGHRA, YSYEKL. The length of the CDR3 is 13 residues. CDR3 sequence reads: CASSQAGNDGYTF. The CDR3 nucleotides read TGCGCCAGCAGCCAAGCAGGGAACGATGGCTACACTTTC.

The chain uses TRBV6-5 and TRBJ2-7, with 7 positions matching TRBD2. V was clipped by 6 bases and J by 1 base; unmatched bases: 3. Germline V gene lookup returns CDR1 MNHEY and CDR2 SVGAGI. The CDR3 is 13 amino acids. The CDR3 spells CASRAGWSYEQYF. CDR3 DNA sequence: TGTGCCAGCAGAGCGGGGTGGTCCTACGAGCAGTACTTC.

This clone has more than one count but fewer than ten. The chain combines TRBV4-1 with TRBJ1-2; D call uncertain. CDR1 and CDR2 (germline): MGHRA, YSYEKL. V was clipped by 5 bases and J by 2 bases, with 9 bases between them. CDR3 size: 13 residues. CDR3 in amino acids: CASSSGPNYGYTF. CDR3 bases: TGCGCCAGCAGCTCAGGCCCGAACTATGGCTACACCTTC.

This clone was counted between two and nine times. The chain links TRBV3-1 (or the pseudogene TRBV3-2) to TRBJ2-1; 10 positions agree with TRBD2. The germline gives CDR1 LGHDT, CDR2 YNNKEL (reference sequence). With 5 bases clipped from V and 5 bases from J, the junction kept 12 bases outside the gene matches. The CDR3 length is 17 residues. CDR3 residues: CASSFTPGTSVNNEQFF. The CDR3 DNA follows: TGTGCCAGCAGCTTCACACCCGGGACTAGCGTTAACAATGAGCAGTTCTTC.

This clone occurred a few times. This chain joins TRBV27 and TRBJ1-6, with unresolved D. This CDR3 region has 14 residues. Between the trimmed V and J ends, which lost 0 bases and 3 bases, there was a span of 3 bases. CDR1 and CDR2 from the germline V gene are MNHEY and SMNVEV (reference sequence). This CDR3 reads CASSLSFYNSPLHF. The CDR3 DNA follows: TGTGCCAGCAGTTTATCCTTCTATAATTCACCCCTCCACTTT.

This clone was seen only once. The rearrangement uses TRBV7-2 and TRBJ2-7; D is perhaps TRBD2 (6 bases). The CDR3 is 16 amino acids. V was trimmed by 1 base and J by 4 bases, leaving 17 bases between them. The germline V gene encodes CDR1 SGHTA and CDR2 FQGNSA. CDR3 in amino acids: CASSLGPTSREYEQYF. CDR3 coding DNA: TGTGCCAGCAGCTTAGGGCCGACGTCCCGGGAGTACGAGCAGTACTTC.

This clone was seen a single time. V and J are TRBV7-9 and TRBJ1-1; 7 nucleotides match TRBD1. Germline CDR1 and CDR2: SEHNR and FQNEAQ (reference sequence). Trimming at V came to 5 bases and at J to 1 base, leaving 4 bases not matched to a gene. The CDR3 length is 14 residues. The CDR3 loop is CASSTRQGNTEAFF. The DNA of the CDR3 is TGTGCCAGCAGCACCAGACAGGGGAACACTGAAGCTTTCTTT.

This chain links TRBV6-5 with TRBJ2-7; 10 bases are a match to TRBD1. The V gene's germline CDR1 is MNHEY and CDR2 SVGAGI. This CDR3 has 15 amino acids. The trim removed 5 bases at V and 5 bases at J, leaving 9 bases unmatched. The CDR3, as DNA: TGTGCCAGCAGTAAGGGACAGGGGAGTTTGGACGAGCAGTACTTC. The encoded protein is CASSKGQGSLDEQYF.

The sample holds one count of this clone. The rearrangement links TRBV30 to TRBJ1-6; the D gene is possibly TRBD1 (5 bases). The V and J ends lost 4 bases and 0 bases respectively, with 13 bases between them. Per germline, CDR1 GTSNPN and CDR2 SVGIG (reference sequence). The CDR3 totals 16 residues. The CDR3 nucleotides are TGTGCCTGGACGCGGGGGAGGAGCTCCTATAATTCACCCCTCCACTTT. This encodes CAWTRGRSSYNSPLHF.

The chain recombines TRBV4-3 with TRBJ2-5; the match to TRBD2 covers 8 bases. CDR3 size: 15 residues. Germline assignment: CDR1 LGHNA and CDR2 YSLEER. V was pared by 0 bases and J by 4 bases, with 4 bases of the junction left unmatched. Here the CDR3 reads CASSQEAGRAETQYF. CDR3 DNA sequence: TGCGCCAGCAGCCAAGAGGCCGGGAGGGCAGAGACCCAGTACTTC.

This clone was observed a few times. The V call is TRBV7-9, the J call TRBJ2-7; TRBD1 is a possible D gene (5 bases). This CDR3 is 14 amino acids long. Germline CDR1 reads SEHNR; CDR2 reads FQNEAQ (reference sequence). With 5 bases removed from V and 0 bases from J, the gap between germline ends came to 11 bases. The CDR3 spells CASSPRQSSYEQYF. The DNA of the CDR3 is TGTGCCAGCAGCCCTAGACAGAGCTCCTACGAGCAGTACTTC.